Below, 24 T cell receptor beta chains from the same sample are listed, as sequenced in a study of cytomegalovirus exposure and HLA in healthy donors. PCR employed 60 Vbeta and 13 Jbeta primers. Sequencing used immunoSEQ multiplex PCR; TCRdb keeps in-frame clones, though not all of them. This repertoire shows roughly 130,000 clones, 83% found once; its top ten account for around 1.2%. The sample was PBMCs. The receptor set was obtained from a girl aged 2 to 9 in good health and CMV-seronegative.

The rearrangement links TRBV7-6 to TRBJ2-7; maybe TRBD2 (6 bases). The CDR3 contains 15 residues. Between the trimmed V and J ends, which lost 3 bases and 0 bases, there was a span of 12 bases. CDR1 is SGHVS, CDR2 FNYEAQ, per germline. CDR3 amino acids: CASSFGTYSSYEQYF. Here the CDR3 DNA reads TGTGCCAGCAGCTTCGGGACTTATAGCTCCTACGAGCAGTACTTC.

The DNA for the CDR3 is TGTGCCAGCAGCTCATTGGGGTATGGGAGGGTACTCTACAATGAGCAGTTCTTC. It is translated as CASSSLGYGRVLYNEQFF. This chain uses TRBV7-6 with TRBJ2-1; 7 bases are a match to TRBD2. CDR3 length: 18 residues. The junction had 15 bases not matched to a gene; V was cut back by 4 bases and J by 3 bases. Germline V CDR1 and CDR2: SGHVS, FNYEAQ.

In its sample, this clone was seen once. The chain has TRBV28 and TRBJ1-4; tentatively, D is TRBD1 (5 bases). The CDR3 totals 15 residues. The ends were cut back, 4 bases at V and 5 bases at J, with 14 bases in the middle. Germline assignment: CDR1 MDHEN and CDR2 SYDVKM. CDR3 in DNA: TGTGCCAGCAGTTCCCAGCCAGGGAGGAATGAAAAACTGTTTTTT. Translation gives CASSSQPGRNEKLFF.

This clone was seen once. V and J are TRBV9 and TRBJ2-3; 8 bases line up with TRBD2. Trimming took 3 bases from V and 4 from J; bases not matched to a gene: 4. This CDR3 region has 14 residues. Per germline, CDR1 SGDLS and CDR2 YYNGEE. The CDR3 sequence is CASSAGTRADTQYF. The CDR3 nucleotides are TGTGCCAGCAGCGCCGGGACTAGAGCAGATACGCAGTATTTT.

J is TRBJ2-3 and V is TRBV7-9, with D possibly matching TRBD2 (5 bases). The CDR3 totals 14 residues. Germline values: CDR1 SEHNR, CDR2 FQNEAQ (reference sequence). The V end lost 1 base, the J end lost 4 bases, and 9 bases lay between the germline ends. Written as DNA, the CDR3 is TGTGCCAGCAGCTTAGAGTGGGAGCCAGATACGCAGTATTTT. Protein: CASSLEWEPDTQYF. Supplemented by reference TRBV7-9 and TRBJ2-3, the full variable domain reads DTGVSQNPRHKITKRGQNVTFRCDPISEHNRLYWYRQTLGQGPEFLTYFQNEAQLEKSRLLSDRFSAERPKGSFSTLEIQRTEQGDSAMYLCASSLEWEPDTQYFGPGTRLTVL.

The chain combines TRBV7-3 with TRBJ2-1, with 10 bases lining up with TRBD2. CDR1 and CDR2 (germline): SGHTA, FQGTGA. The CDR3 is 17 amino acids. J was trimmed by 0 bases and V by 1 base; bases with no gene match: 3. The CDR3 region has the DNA TGTGCCAGCAGCTTAAGTCCTAGCGGGAGCTCCTACAATGAGCAGTTCTTC. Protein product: CASSLSPSGSSYNEQFF.

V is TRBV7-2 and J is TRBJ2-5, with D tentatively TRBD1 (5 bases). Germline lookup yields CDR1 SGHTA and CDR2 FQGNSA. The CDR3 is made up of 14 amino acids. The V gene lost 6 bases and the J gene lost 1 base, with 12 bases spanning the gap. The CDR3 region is CASSYRQPQETQYF. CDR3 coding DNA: TGTGCCAGCAGTTACCGACAGCCCCAAGAGACCCAGTACTTC.

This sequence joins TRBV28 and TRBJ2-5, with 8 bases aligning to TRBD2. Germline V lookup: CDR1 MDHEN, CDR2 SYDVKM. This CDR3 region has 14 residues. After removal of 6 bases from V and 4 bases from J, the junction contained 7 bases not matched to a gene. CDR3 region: CASSLTGTRETQYF. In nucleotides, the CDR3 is TGTGCCAGCAGCCTTACCGGGACTAGAGAGACCCAGTACTTC.

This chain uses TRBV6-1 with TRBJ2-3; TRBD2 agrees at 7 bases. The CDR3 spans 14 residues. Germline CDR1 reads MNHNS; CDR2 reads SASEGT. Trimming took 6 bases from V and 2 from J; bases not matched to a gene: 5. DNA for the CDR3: TGTGCCAGCAGGGACGGGACTATCACAGATACGCAGTATTTT. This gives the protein CASRDGTITDTQYF.

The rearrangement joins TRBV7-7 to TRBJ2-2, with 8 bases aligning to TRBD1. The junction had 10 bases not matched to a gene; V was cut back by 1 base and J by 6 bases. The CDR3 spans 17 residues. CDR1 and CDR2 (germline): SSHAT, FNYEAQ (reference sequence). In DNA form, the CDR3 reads TGTGCCAGCAGCTTAGAAATTGGCCAGGGGGCGTCCGGGGAGCTGTTTTTT. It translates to CASSLEIGQGASGELFF.

In nucleotides, the CDR3 is TGTGCCAGCAGTGAGACATGGACAGTTCTTGCAACTAATGAAAAACTGTTTTTT. This gives the protein CASSETWTVLATNEKLFF. The V and J genes are TRBV2 and TRBJ1-4, with D perhaps TRBD1 (6 bases). Germline CDR1 SNHLY, CDR2 FYNNEI. V was clipped by 3 bases and J by 0 bases, with 17 bases between them. The CDR3 loop spans 18 amino acids.

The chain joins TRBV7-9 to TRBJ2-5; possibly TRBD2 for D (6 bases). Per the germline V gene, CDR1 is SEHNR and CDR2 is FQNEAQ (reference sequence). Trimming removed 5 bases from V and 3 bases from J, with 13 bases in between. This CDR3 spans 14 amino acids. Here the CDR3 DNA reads TGTGCCAGCAGCCCTCGGGACTTGGAAGAGACCCAGTACTTC. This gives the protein CASSPRDLEETQYF.

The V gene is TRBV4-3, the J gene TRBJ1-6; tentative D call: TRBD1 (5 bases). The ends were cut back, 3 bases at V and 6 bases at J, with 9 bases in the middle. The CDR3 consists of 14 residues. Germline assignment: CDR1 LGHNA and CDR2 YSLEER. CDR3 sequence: CASSHSGSNSPLHF. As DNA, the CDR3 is TGCGCCAGCAGCCATTCAGGGTCTAATTCACCCCTCCACTTT.

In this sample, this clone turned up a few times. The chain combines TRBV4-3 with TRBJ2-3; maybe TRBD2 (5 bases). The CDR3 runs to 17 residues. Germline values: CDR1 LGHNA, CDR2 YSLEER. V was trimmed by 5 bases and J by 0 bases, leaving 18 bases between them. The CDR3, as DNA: TGCGCCAGCAGCTCCCGACGGGAACTTTCTAGCACAGATACGCAGTATTTT. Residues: CASSSRRELSSTDTQYF.

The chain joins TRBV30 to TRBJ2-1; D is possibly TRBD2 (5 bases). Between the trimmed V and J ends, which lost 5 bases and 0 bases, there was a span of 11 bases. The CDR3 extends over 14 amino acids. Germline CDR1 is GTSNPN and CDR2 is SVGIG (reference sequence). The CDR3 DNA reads TGTGCCTGGCTCCGGGGTAGCTCCTACAATGAGCAGTTCTTC. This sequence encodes CAWLRGSSYNEQFF.

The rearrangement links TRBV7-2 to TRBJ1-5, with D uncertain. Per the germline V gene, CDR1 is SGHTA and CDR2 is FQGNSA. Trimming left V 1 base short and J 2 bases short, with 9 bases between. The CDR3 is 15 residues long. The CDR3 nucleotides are TGTGCCAGCAGCTTAGAAGGGAGAGGCAATCAGCCCCAGCATTTT. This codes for CASSLEGRGNQPQHF.

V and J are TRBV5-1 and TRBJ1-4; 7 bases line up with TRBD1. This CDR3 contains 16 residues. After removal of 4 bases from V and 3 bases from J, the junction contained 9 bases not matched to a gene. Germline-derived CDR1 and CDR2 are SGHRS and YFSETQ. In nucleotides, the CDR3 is TGCGCCAGCAGCCTTGACAGGGATTTTTCTAATGAAAAACTGTTTTTT. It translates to CASSLDRDFSNEKLFF.

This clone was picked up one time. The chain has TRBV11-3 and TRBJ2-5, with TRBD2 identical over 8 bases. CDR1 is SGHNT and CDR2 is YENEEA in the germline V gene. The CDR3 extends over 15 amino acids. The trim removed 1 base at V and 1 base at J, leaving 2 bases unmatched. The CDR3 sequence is CASSLAGGPQETQYF. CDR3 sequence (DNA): TGTGCCAGCAGCTTAGCGGGAGGGCCCCAAGAGACCCAGTACTTC.

The CDR3 is CASSPTRTGTIEQYF. CDR3 nucleotides: TGTGCCAGCAGCCCTACGCGGACAGGGACGATCGAGCAGTACTTC. This chain connects TRBV4-2 to TRBJ2-7, with TRBD1 identical over 8 bases. V lost 4 bases, J lost 6 bases, and 11 bases stayed unmatched. Germline CDR1 and CDR2: LGHNA and YNFKEQ. The CDR3 loop spans 15 amino acids.

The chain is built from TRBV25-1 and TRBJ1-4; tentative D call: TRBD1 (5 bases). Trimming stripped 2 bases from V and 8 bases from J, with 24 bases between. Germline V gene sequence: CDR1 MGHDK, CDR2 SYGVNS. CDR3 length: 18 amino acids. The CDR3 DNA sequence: TGTGCCAGCAGTGAACCCGCCGGGCGCAAACAGGTGGGAGAAAAACTGTTTTTT. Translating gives CASSEPAGRKQVGEKLFF.

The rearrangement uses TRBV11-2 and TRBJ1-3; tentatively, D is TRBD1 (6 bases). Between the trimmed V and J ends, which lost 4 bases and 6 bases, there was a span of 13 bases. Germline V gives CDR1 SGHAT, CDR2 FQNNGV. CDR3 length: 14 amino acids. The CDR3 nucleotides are TGTGCCAGCAGCTCGACGGACAGTCTAAACACCATATATTTT. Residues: CASSSTDSLNTIYF. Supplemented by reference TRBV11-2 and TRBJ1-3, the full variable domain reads EAGVAQSPRYKIIEKRQSVAFWCNPISGHATLYWYQQILGQGPKLLIQFQNNGVVDDSQLPKDRFSAERLKGVDSTLKIQPAKLEDSAVYLCASSSTDSLNTIYFGEGSWLTVV.

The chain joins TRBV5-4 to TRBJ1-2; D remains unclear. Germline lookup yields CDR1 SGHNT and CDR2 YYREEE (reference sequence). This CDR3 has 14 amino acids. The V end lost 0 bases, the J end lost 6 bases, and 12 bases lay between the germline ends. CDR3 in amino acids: CASSLDTRSHGYTF. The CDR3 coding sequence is TGTGCCAGCAGCTTGGACACTAGGAGTCATGGCTACACCTTC.

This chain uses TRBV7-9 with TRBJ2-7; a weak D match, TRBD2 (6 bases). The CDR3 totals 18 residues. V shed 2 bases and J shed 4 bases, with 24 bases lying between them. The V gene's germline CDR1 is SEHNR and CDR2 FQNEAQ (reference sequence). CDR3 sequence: CASSLIRGGAGPYYEQYF. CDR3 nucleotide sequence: TGTGCCAGCAGCTTAATTCGCGGCGGAGCGGGCCCGTATTACGAGCAGTACTTC.

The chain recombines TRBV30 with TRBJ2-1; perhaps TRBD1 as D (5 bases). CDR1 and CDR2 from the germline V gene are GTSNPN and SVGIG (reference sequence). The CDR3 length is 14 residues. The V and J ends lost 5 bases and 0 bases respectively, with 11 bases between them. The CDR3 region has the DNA TGTGCCTGGGGGAAGGGGCGCTCCTACAATGAGCAGTTCTTC. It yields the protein CAWGKGRSYNEQFF.